This T cell receptor (beta chain) was identified in a study of response to subunit inactivated influenza vaccine. Study-level results: Every seasonal influenza vaccination brings in few new T cells, the authors suggested.

The V end lost 5 bases, the J end lost 2 bases, and 13 bases lay between the germline ends. Per germline, CDR1 MNHEY and CDR2 SMNVEV (reference sequence). The CDR3 length is 15 residues. TCRdb processed the RT-PCR reads anew with MiXCR; each CDR3 protein has one entry. This sample has 500,000 to 550,000 distinct CDR3 sequences; 7.6% occur once, and the top ten carry 10% to 15%. On this clonotype: The target antigen is unknown.

The sequence came from a man aged 45 to 75 who received an inactivated influenza vaccine. Material: PBMCs from blood, obtained about 24 months after vaccination. The chain has TRBV27 and TRBJ1-5; no clear D. The CDR3: CASSPKNLRNQPQHF. CDR3 nucleotide sequence: TGTGCCAGCAGTCCAAAGAACTTACGCAATCAGCCCCAGCATTTT.